A single sample gave rise to the 12 T cell receptor beta chains below, sequenced in a study of breast tumors, draining lymph nodes, adjacent tissues. TCRdb recomputed calls from the multiplex PCR reads with MiXCR, one row per CDR3 protein. The profile shows about 270,000 distinct CDR3 sequences, over 30% of them singletons. Axillary draining lymph nodes of breast cancer patients supplied the node samples. The source material was axillary lymph node tissue. The receptors were gathered from a female donor with breast cancer. Some clones in this sample may be carry-over from other donors' samples.

The J gene is TRBJ2-3, the V gene TRBV29-1; 7 bases fit TRBD2. Trimming at V came to 2 bases and at J to 3 bases, leaving 5 bases not matched to a gene. The CDR3 length is 14 residues. Germline CDR1 SQVTM, CDR2 ANQGSEA. CDR3 in DNA: TGCAGCGTTGAACCCAGCGGGACTACAGATACGCAGTATTTT. It translates to CSVEPSGTTDTQYF.

This chain connects TRBV30 to TRBJ2-7; D is possibly TRBD1 (8 bases). The germline V gene encodes CDR1 GTSNPN and CDR2 SVGIG (reference sequence). V was trimmed by 4 bases and J by 4 bases, leaving 17 bases between them. CDR3 length equals 14 residues. For the CDR3, the DNA is TGTGCCTGGAAAGCTGACAGGGGAGGGTACGAGCAGTACTTC. Amino acids: CAWKADRGGYEQYF.

This clonotype was counted at least ten times. The chain has TRBV2 and TRBJ2-5, with 10 bases matching TRBD1. The CDR3 is made up of 15 amino acids. The ends lost 5 bases at V and 2 bases at J; junction bases unmatched: 5. Germline-derived CDR1 and CDR2 are SNHLY and FYNNEI. The CDR3 coding sequence is TGTGCCAGCAGTTACCGGGACAGGGGACAAGAGACCCAGTACTTC. This encodes CASSYRDRGQETQYF. Full variable domain (rest looked up from reference TRBV2 and TRBJ2-5): EPEVTQTPSHQVTQMGQEVILRCVPISNHLYFYWYRQILGQKVEFLVSFYNNEISEKSEIFDDQFSVERPDGSNFTLKIRSTKLEDSAMYFCASSYRDRGQETQYFGPGTRLLVL.

This clonotype has ten or more counts. The chain combines TRBV12-3 or TRBV12-4 with TRBJ2-3, with 13 bases matching TRBD2. With V trimmed by 6 bases and J by 11 bases, 11 bases remained unmatched. CDR3 length: 15 residues. This chain's CDR3 is CASSRLAGGLLVQYF. The CDR3 nucleotides read TGTGCCAGCAGCAGACTAGCGGGAGGCCTTTTGGTGCAGTATTTT.

This clonotype appeared many times. This chain joins TRBV9 and TRBJ2-3; TRBD2 matches at 8 bases. CDR1 is SGDLS, CDR2 YYNGEE, per germline. The CDR3 is made up of 15 amino acids. Trimming took 3 bases from V and 2 from J; bases not matched to a gene: 5. The CDR3 bases are TGTGCCAGCAGCGCTAGCGGGTGGGACACAGATACGCAGTATTTT. This sequence encodes CASSASGWDTDTQYF.

Many counts were recorded for this clonotype. The chain links TRBV6-6 to TRBJ2-3; D perhaps matches TRBD2 (6 bases). V lost 6 bases and J lost 0, with 13 bases in between. This CDR3 contains 15 residues. The V gene's germline CDR1 is MNHNY and CDR2 SVGAGI (reference sequence). The CDR3 protein is CASRLGGTSTDTQYF. In nucleotides, the CDR3 is TGTGCCAGCAGACTCGGGGGAACTAGCACAGATACGCAGTATTTT.

This clonotype was observed at least ten times. The genes are TRBV5-1 and TRBJ1-4, with TRBD1 identical over 9 bases. Germline V gene lookup returns CDR1 SGHRS and CDR2 YFSETQ. This CDR3 has 16 residues. V dropped 0 bases and J dropped 7; count of bases not matched to a gene: 7. This chain's CDR3 is CASSLGTQGAREKLFF. Here the CDR3 DNA reads TGCGCCAGCAGCTTGGGGACACAGGGGGCGCGTGAAAAACTGTTTTTT. Full variable domain (remainder filled in from reference TRBV5-1 and TRBJ1-4): KAGVTQTPRYLIKTRGQQVTLSCSPISGHRSVSWYQQTPGQGLQFLFEYFSETQRNKGNFPGRFSGRQFSNSRSEMNVSTLELGDSALYLCASSLGTQGAREKLFFGSGTQLSVL.

At least ten counts were recorded for this clonotype. The V call is TRBV11-1, the J call TRBJ2-5; D not certain. The CDR3 sequence is 13 residues long. Trimming took 5 bases from V and 5 from J, leaving 12 bases between them. Germline assignment: CDR1 SGHAT and CDR2 FQDESV (reference sequence). CDR3 sequence (DNA): TGTGCCAGCAGCCCCGCCGAGTGGGAGACCCAGTACTTC. The encoded protein is CASSPAEWETQYF.

Remarks on this clonotype: With a much larger clone just one base away, this may be a read error. The chain is built from TRBV4-3 and TRBJ1-2; D possibly corresponds to TRBD1 (5 bases). CDR3 length: 13 residues. Germline values: CDR1 LGHNA, CDR2 YSLEER. CDR3 in DNA: TGCGCCAGCGGCCAAGCGGGGGACTATGGCTACACCTTC. This translates into CASGQAGDYGYTF.

Remarks on this clonotype: Sequence at one end of the junction differs from germline and may be a read error. CDR3 nucleotide sequence: TGTGCCGGCGGCGGGTCGAGCTCCTACGAGCAGCACTTC. This translates into CAGGGSSSYEQHF. The chain recombines TRBV6-1 with TRBJ2-7; D perhaps matches TRBD2 (5 bases). This CDR3 is built from 13 residues. Germline lookup yields CDR1 MNHNS and CDR2 SASEGT.

V gene TRBV3-1 combines with J gene TRBJ2-7; D unclear. The CDR3 consists of 13 residues. Germline lookup yields CDR1 LGHDT and CDR2 YNNKEL (reference sequence). V was pared by 4 bases and J by 2 bases, with 9 bases between. The CDR3 region has the DNA TGTGCCAGCAGCCCGGGTCCAGCCTACGAGCAGTACTTC. Amino acid sequence: CASSPGPAYEQYF.

Comment on this clonotype: A much larger clonotype is one base distant, so this may be a read error. The CDR3 nucleotides read TGTGCTAGCAAGCCGGGAGCCTCCTACAATGAGCAGTTCTTC. Its protein is CASKPGASYNEQFF. The chain couples TRBV6-4 to TRBJ2-1; the D gene is possibly TRBD2 (6 bases). The CDR3 runs to 14 residues. Germline CDR1 is MRHNA and CDR2 is SNTAGT.